These 5 T cell receptor beta chains originate from one sample sequenced in a study of beta chain features in type 1 diabetes. TCRB transcripts that were expressed got sequenced, as all of the isolated RNA had been reverse transcribed. Libraries were prepared by immunoSEQ multiplex PCR; TCRdb keeps only in-frame clonotypes and omits some of them. Seen here are some 63,000 clones, over 50% observed once, and the top ten hold about 2.2%. The specimen sequenced was Tregs from blood. Receptors originate from a woman between 18 and 30 years old in good health.

The chain joins TRBV5-1 to TRBJ2-5; 9 nucleotides agree with TRBD1. The J call may be wrong; the DNA end is better matched by TRBJ2-7. Germline V CDR1 and CDR2: SGHRS, YFSETQ. The CDR3 sequence is 14 residues long. CDR3 protein: CASSETGGSYEQYF. The CDR3 DNA reads TGCGCCAGCAGCGAGACAGGGGGGTCCTACGAGCAGTACTTC.

This sequence joins TRBV6-6 and TRBJ2-7, with 7 bases lining up with TRBD1. The length of the CDR3 is 14 residues. Germline values: CDR1 MNHNY, CDR2 SVGAGI (reference sequence). Germline trimming cut 2 bases from V and 3 bases from J; bases unmatched to any gene: 4. CDR3 in amino acids: CASSYRQGDYEQYF. The CDR3 bases are TGTGCCAGCAGTTACAGGCAGGGGGACTACGAGCAGTACTTC.

The chain uses TRBV5-4 and TRBJ1-1; D remains ambiguous. With 3 bases removed from V and 0 bases from J, the gap between germline ends came to 6 bases. The V gene's germline CDR1 is SGHNT and CDR2 YYREEE (reference sequence). CDR3 length: 13 residues. CDR3 nucleotide sequence: TGTGCCAGCAGCTCGGGTTTGAACACTGAAGCTTTCTTT. Translation gives CASSSGLNTEAFF.

This clone occurred a few times. V usage is TRBV18 and J usage is TRBJ2-1; the match to TRBD2 covers 8 bases. V lost 3 bases and J lost 8; bases outside the gene matches: 6. Per the germline V gene, CDR1 is KGHSH and CDR2 is LQKENI. The CDR3 has 14 residues. CDR3 nucleotide sequence: TGTGCCAGCTCACCGGGACTAGGAGAGGATGAGCAGTTCTTC. This encodes CASSPGLGEDEQFF.

The rearrangement links TRBV2 to TRBJ2-6, with 7 bases fitting TRBD1. CDR1 SNHLY and CDR2 FYNNEI come from the germline V gene. Trimming cost V 5 bases and J 0 bases; bases outside gene matches: 13. The CDR3 extends over 19 amino acids. CDR3: CASSYLAGTAYSGANVLTF. CDR3 bases: TGTGCCAGCAGTTACCTCGCCGGGACAGCTTACTCTGGGGCCAACGTCCTGACTTTC.